This entry is about one T cell receptor beta chain. Its antigen is as yet unknown. This record comes from a study of T cells in Graves' hyperthyroidism and ophthalmopathy. Study-level results: Ophthalmopathy was model-predicted a median approximately 6.4 months pre-onset.

Patients aged 18 to 65 had newly diagnosed hyperthyroidism of under 2 months' duration. The PBMCs were taken from approximately 11 ml of fresh peripheral blood. Germline V CDR1 and CDR2: SEHNR, FQNEAQ (reference sequence). The CDR3 is 16 amino acids. V lost 2 bases to trimming and J lost 7 bases, with 20 bases between them. The TCR beta CDR3 regions underwent amplification using RNA transcripts as the source. The HTBI primer set drove a first-round RT-PCR of the TCR CDR3. TCRdb reprocessed the multiplex PCR reads with MiXCR, giving one entry per CDR3 protein. The sample consists of 800,000 or so distinct CDR3 sequences, around 39% of them appearing once.

The specimen sequenced was blood. This chain uses TRBV7-9 with TRBJ1-1; D is undetermined. This receptor was obtained from a man younger than 35 with Graves' hyperthyroidism. This chain's CDR3 is CASSLSRSFGQVEAFF. The CDR3 DNA reads TGTGCCAGCAGCTTAAGTCGAAGCTTTGGGCAGGTTGAAGCTTTCTTT.